Following are 6 T cell receptor beta chains from one sample sequenced in a study of T cell clonotyping in hematopoietic cell transplantation. Generated by immunoSEQ multiplex PCR, the TCRdb table keeps only in-frame clones and is missing some. The sample yields under 25,000 clones, approximately 77% seen once. Indicated time point: recipient sample about 28 days before transplant, after cytoreduction. Specimen: peripheral blood mononuclear cells, collected before stem cell transplant. All receptors derive from a man aged 60 to 75 with acute myeloid leukemia. Some clones in this sample may be carry-over from other donors' samples.

The V gene is TRBV19, the J gene TRBJ2-7; 7 bases line up with TRBD2. Germline lookup yields CDR1 LNHDA and CDR2 SQIVND (reference sequence). The CDR3 totals 12 residues. The V and J ends lost 5 bases and 6 bases, in that order; junction bases with no gene match: 4. Here the CDR3 DNA reads TGTGCCAGTAGTCCGGGGGGAGCCGAGCAGTACTTC. Translated, it gives CASSPGGAEQYF.

The chain employs TRBV4-3 and TRBJ1-1; 8 bases fit TRBD1. After removal of 1 base from V and 1 base from J, the junction contained 5 bases not matched to a gene. CDR1 is LGHNA, CDR2 YSLEER, per germline. The CDR3 runs 16 residues. The CDR3 here is CASSQGDRGPNTEAFF. The CDR3 region has the DNA TGCGCCAGCAGCCAAGGAGACAGGGGCCCGAACACTGAAGCTTTCTTT.

Judged by abundance, this clone is medium-sized. DNA for the CDR3: TGTGCCAGCAGCCCCGAGACAGGGGCCTACGAGCAGTACTTC. Translation: CASSPETGAYEQYF. The rearrangement uses TRBV13 and TRBJ2-7, with 8 bases identical to TRBD1. V shed 5 bases, J shed 2 bases, and the junction held 5 bases outside the gene matches. Germline lookup yields CDR1 PRHDT and CDR2 FYEKMQ (reference sequence). CDR3 size: 14 residues.

The V gene is TRBV2, the J gene TRBJ1-5; a weak D match, TRBD1 (5 bases). The CDR3 has 16 amino acids. The V end lost 2 bases, the J end lost 1 base, and 12 bases lay between the germline ends. Germline CDR1 SNHLY, CDR2 FYNNEI. CDR3 protein: CASSEFAGKSNQPQHF. The CDR3, as DNA: TGTGCCAGCAGTGAATTTGCAGGGAAAAGCAATCAGCCCCAGCATTTT.

The genes are TRBV6-1 and TRBJ2-7, with TRBD2 matching over 7 bases. CDR1 and CDR2 from the germline V gene are MNHNS and SASEGT. J lost 4 bases, V lost 8 bases, and 11 bases had no gene match. There are 14 residues in the CDR3. The CDR3 is CASHPGLQTYEQYF. The CDR3 bases are TGTGCCAGCCATCCGGGACTACAAACGTACGAGCAGTACTTC.

This clone has just one count. The chain couples TRBV2 to TRBJ2-3; TRBD2 matches 8 bases. V trimming: 3 bases; J trimming: 4 bases; junction bases outside the gene matches: 6. The CDR3 contains 15 residues. Germline CDR1 and CDR2: SNHLY and FYNNEI. CDR3 bases: TGTGCCAGCAGTGAGCGAGCGGGGGTGGCAGATACGCAGTATTTT. Translating gives CASSERAGVADTQYF.